This T cell receptor (beta chain) was profiled in a study of T cell responses to AZD1222 COVID-19 vaccine. About the research overall: Second-dose groups at about 4 or about 12 weeks were pooled.

Produced via immunoSEQ multiplex PCR; TCRdb's table is partial and in-frame only. Seen here are 150,000 or so clones, 80% to 90% observed once, and the top ten hold 5% to 5.5%. Notes on the study in general: Nearly half of spike-specific TCRs reportedly target variant regions that are unmutated in the B.1.351 and B.1.1.7 variants. Dominant at 160-218 and 743-854, vaccine-associated CD4 TCRs also spanned spike. Donors skewed white British and female; clonal diversity was possibly underestimated.

CDR3 length: 15 residues. CDR1 and CDR2 (germline): LNHDA, SQIVND (reference sequence). V trimming: 5 bases; J trimming: 4 bases; junction bases outside the gene matches: 10. Concerning this clone itself: Its antigen is undetermined.

The sample here was peripheral blood, taken on day 0 of AZD1222 vaccination. This sequence was found in an adult in good health. This chain uses TRBV19 with TRBJ2-7, with 8 nucleotides matching TRBD1. CDR3: CASSPNAGGRYEQYF. The DNA for the CDR3 is TGTGCCAGTAGTCCCAACGCAGGGGGCAGGTACGAGCAGTACTTC. Full variable domain (outside the CDR3, taken from reference TRBV19 and TRBJ2-7): DGGITQSPKYLFRKEGQNVTLSCEQNLNHDAMYWYRQDPGQGLRLIYYSQIVNDFQKGDIAEGYSVSREKKESFPLTVTSAQKNPTAFYLCASSPNAGGRYEQYFGPGTRLTVT.